A single T cell receptor (beta chain) is shown here with its context. Its antigen is unknown. This table comes from immunoSEQ multiplex PCR, and its TCRdb copy is limited to in-frame clones, with some not included. The sample has roughly 5,300 clones, about 75% seen once. The sample comes from a study of high-grade serous ovarian cancer treatment subgroups. Study context: On average, more than 14,000 reads and about 8,100 unique TCR beta rearrangements were obtained per sample. Study conclusions and caveats: These tumor repertoires lack spatial information from bulk sequencing. Different patients shared almost no repertoire; same-patient tumors shared about 0.1 to 0.8. Clonal relatedness tracked neoantigen level, and by trend copy number and mutation load.

The CDR3 covers 13 residues. V was trimmed by 5 bases and J by 4 bases, leaving 11 bases between them. The germline V gene has CDR1 MNHEY and CDR2 SVGAGI. The tumor samples were collected prior to definitive surgery or chemotherapy. The receptor's source is a human patient with high-grade serous ovarian cancer. The rearrangement joins TRBV6-5 to TRBJ2-5; D is possibly TRBD2 (6 bases). The sequencing sample was made of tumor tissue. The CDR3 is CASSNRLGETQYF. Written as DNA, the CDR3 is TGTGCCAGCAGTAACCGACTAGGAGAGACCCAGTACTTC.